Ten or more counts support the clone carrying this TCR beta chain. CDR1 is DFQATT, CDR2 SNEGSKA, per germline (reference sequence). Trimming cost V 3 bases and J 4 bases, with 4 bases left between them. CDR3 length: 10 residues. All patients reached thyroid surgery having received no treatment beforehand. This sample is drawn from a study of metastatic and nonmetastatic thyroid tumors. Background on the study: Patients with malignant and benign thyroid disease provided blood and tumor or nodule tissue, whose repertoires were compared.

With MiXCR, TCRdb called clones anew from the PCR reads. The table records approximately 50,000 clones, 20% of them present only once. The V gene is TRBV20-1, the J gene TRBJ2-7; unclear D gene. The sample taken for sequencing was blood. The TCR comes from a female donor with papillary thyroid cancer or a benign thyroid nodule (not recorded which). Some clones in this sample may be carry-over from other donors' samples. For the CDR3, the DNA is TGCAGTGCTAGGGAATACGAGCAGTACTTC. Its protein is CSAREYEQYF.